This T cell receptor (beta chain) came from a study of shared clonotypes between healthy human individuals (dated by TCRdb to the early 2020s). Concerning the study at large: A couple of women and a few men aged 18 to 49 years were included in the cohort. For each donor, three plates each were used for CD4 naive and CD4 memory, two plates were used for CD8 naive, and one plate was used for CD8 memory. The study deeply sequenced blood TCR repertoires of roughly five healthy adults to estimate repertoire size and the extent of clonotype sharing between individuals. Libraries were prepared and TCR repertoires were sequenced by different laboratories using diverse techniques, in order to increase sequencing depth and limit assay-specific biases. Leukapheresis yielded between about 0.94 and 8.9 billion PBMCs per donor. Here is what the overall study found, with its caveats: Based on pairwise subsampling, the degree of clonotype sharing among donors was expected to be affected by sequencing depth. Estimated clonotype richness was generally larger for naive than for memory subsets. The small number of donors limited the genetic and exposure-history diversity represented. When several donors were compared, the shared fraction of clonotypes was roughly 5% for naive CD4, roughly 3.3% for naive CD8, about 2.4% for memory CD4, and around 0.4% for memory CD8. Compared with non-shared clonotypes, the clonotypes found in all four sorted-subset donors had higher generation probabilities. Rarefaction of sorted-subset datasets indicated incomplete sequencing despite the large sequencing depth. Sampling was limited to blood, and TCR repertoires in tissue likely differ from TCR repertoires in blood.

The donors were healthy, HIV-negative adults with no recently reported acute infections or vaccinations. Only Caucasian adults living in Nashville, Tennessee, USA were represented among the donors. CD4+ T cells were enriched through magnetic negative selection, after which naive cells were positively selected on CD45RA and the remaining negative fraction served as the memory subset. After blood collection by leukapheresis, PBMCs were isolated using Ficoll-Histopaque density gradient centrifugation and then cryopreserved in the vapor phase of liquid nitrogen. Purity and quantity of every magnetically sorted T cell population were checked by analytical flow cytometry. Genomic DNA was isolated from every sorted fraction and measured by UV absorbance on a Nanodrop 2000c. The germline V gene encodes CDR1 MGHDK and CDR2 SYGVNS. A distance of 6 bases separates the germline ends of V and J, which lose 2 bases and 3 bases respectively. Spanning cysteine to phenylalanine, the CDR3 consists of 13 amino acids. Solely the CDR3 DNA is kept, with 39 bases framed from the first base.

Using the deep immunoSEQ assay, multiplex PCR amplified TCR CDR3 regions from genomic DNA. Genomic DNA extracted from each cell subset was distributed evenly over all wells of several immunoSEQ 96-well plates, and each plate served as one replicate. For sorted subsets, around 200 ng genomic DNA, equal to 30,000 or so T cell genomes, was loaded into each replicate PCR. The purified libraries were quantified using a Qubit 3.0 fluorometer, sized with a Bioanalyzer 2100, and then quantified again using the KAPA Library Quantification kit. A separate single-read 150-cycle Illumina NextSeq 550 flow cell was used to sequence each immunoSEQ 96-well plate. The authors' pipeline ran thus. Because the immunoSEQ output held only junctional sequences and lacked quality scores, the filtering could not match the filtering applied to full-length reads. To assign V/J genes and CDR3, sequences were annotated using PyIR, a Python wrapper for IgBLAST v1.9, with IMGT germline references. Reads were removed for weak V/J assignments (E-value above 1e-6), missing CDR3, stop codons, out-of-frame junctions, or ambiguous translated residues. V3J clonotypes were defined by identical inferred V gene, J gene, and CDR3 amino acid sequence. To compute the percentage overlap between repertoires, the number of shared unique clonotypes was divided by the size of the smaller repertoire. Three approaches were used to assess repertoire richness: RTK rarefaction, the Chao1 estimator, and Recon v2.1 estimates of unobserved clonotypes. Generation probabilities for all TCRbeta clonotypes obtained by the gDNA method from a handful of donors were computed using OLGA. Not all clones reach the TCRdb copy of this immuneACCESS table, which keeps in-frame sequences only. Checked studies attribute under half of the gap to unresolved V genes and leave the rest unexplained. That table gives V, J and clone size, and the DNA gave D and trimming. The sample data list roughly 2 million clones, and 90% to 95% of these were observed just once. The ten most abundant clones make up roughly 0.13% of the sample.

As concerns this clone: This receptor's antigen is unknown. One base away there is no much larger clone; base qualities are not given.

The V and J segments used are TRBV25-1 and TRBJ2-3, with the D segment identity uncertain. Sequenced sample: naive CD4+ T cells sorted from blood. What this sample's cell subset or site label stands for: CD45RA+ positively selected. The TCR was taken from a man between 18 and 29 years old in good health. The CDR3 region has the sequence CASSEAATDTQYF. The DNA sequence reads TGTGCCAGCAGTGAAGCGGCTACAGATACGCAGTATTTT.